These T cell receptor beta chains were read from a single sample in a study of regulatory T cells in long-lasting Graves disease. TCRdb redid the calling of the multiplex PCR reads with MiXCR, one entry per CDR3 protein. The profile covers a few hundred thousand distinct CDR3 sequences, with roughly 24% appearing a single time and 28% taken by the ten largest. The sample here was peripheral blood mononuclear cells (PBMCs), taken when the disease was refractory, from a patient treated with antithyroid drugs. Every receptor here comes from a woman aged 40 to 50 with Graves disease. Each CDR3 is given with its conserved first and last residue. D genes are given only for firm matches. Clone size appears in some rows only: once, few, many, or a class for an expanded clone.

j_call: TRBJ2-4
clone_size: once
v_call: TRBV5-1
d_call: TRBD1
cdr3_aa: CASSPGQGSTKNIQYF
cdr3_nt: TGTGCCAGCAGCCCCGGACAGGGATCGACCAAAAACATTCAGTACTTC

j_call: TRBJ2-5
clone_size: NA
v_call: TRBV7-9
d_call: TRBD2
cdr3_aa: CVSSLAGGETQYF
cdr3_nt: TGTGTCAGCAGCTTAGCGGGGGGAGAGACCCAGTACTTC

j_call: TRBJ1-1
clone_size: few
v_call: TRBV11-2
d_call: NA
cdr3_aa: CASSLPRGRAGTEAFF
cdr3_nt: TGTGCCAGCAGCTTACCGAGGGGACGGGCGGGAACTGAAGCTTTCTTT

j_call: TRBJ1-2
clone_size: NA
v_call: TRBV20-1
d_call: NA
cdr3_aa: CSASGGPTLNGYTF
cdr3_nt: TGCAGTGCTAGTGGCGGTCCCACCCTTAATGGCTACACCTTC

j_call: TRBJ2-7
clone_size: many
v_call: TRBV11-2
d_call: TRBD2
cdr3_aa: CASRHPFSGKEQYF
cdr3_nt: TGTGCCAGCAGACACCCTTTTAGCGGGAAGGAGCAGTACTTC

j_call: TRBJ2-7
clone_size: NA
v_call: TRBV2
d_call: TRBD2
cdr3_aa: CASNLLGREGPGEQYF
cdr3_nt: TGTGCCAGCAACCTATTGGGGCGGGAGGGCCCCGGGGAGCAGTACTTC

j_call: TRBJ1-1
clone_size: many
v_call: TRBV6-5
d_call: NA
cdr3_aa: CASSYSRAQEAFF
cdr3_nt: TGTGCCAGCAGTTACTCCAGGGCCCAGGAGGCTTTCTTT

j_call: TRBJ1-5
clone_size: few
v_call: TRBV15
d_call: NA
cdr3_aa: CATSRDQGGPQHF
cdr3_nt: TGTGCCACCAGCAGAGACCAGGGTGGGCCCCAGCATTTT

j_call: TRBJ1-3
clone_size: NA
v_call: TRBV7-9
d_call: TRBD1
cdr3_aa: CASSTTGGGNTIYF
cdr3_nt: TGTGCCAGCAGCACGACAGGGGGCGGAAACACCATATATTTT

j_call: TRBJ2-7
clone_size: many
v_call: TRBV6-1
d_call: NA
cdr3_aa: CASSVRGLRDEQYF
cdr3_nt: TGTGCCAGCAGTGTGAGAGGGCTTCGGGACGAGCAGTACTTC

j_call: TRBJ2-5
clone_size: many
v_call: TRBV29-1
d_call: NA
cdr3_aa: CSVEDSVTQYF
cdr3_nt: TGCAGCGTTGAAGATTCGGTAACCCAGTACTTC

j_call: TRBJ1-5
clone_size: NA
v_call: TRBV2
d_call: NA
cdr3_aa: CASSEVAANQPQHF
cdr3_nt: TGTGCCAGCAGTGAAGTGGCAGCTAATCAGCCCCAGCATTTT

j_call: TRBJ2-7
clone_size: many
v_call: TRBV6-1
d_call: NA
cdr3_aa: CASSRDVYEQYF
cdr3_nt: TGTGCCAGCAGTCGGGACGTTTACGAGCAGTACTTC

j_call: TRBJ2-7
clone_size: few
v_call: TRBV7-9
d_call: NA
cdr3_aa: CASSFPKGGTYEQYF
cdr3_nt: TGTGCCAGCAGCTTTCCTAAAGGGGGAACCTACGAGCAGTACTTC

j_call: TRBJ1-2
clone_size: NA
v_call: TRBV7-2
d_call: NA
cdr3_aa: CASRSQGFLHYGYTF
cdr3_nt: TGTGCCAGCAGATCCCAGGGTTTTCTTCACTATGGCTACACCTTC

j_call: TRBJ1-4
clone_size: few
v_call: TRBV7-6
d_call: TRBD1
cdr3_aa: CASSYTGQLNEKLFF
cdr3_nt: TGTGCCAGCAGCTACACGGGACAGCTTAATGAAAAACTGTTTTTT

j_call: TRBJ1-5
clone_size: few
v_call: TRBV6-2/TRBV6-3
d_call: NA
cdr3_aa: CASSRDRSSNQPQHF
cdr3_nt: TGTGCCAGCAGTCGAGACAGGAGCAGCAATCAGCCCCAGCATTTT

j_call: TRBJ1-1
clone_size: many
v_call: TRBV28
d_call: NA
cdr3_aa: CASSMVQGNTEAFF
cdr3_nt: TGTGCCAGCAGTATGGTACAGGGGAACACTGAAGCTTTCTTT

j_call: TRBJ1-5
clone_size: many
v_call: TRBV28
d_call: NA
cdr3_aa: CASSTLPPYQPQHF
cdr3_nt: TGTGCCAGCAGTACCCTCCCCCCATATCAGCCCCAGCATTTT

j_call: TRBJ2-5
clone_size: many
v_call: TRBV15
d_call: TRBD2
cdr3_aa: CATSRGSGRAGETQYF
cdr3_nt: TGTGCCACCAGCAGAGGTAGCGGGAGGGCCGGGGAGACCCAGTACTTC

j_call: TRBJ2-2
clone_size: few
v_call: TRBV6-1
d_call: NA
cdr3_aa: CASSPGRSLSAGELFF
cdr3_nt: TGTGCCAGCTCCCCCGGCAGAAGCCTTTCCGCCGGGGAGCTGTTTTTT

j_call: TRBJ2-5
clone_size: NA
v_call: TRBV20-1
d_call: NA
cdr3_aa: CSAESRTSFGETRYF
cdr3_nt: TGCAGTGCGGAGTCGCGTACTAGCTTTGGGGAGACCCGGTACTTC

j_call: TRBJ2-7
clone_size: many
v_call: TRBV2
d_call: NA
cdr3_aa: CAGRSIGEQYF
cdr3_nt: TGTGCCGGCAGGTCAATCGGCGAGCAGTACTTC

j_call: TRBJ2-7
clone_size: many
v_call: TRBV28
d_call: TRBD2
cdr3_aa: CATKSAGLKRVSYEQYF
cdr3_nt: TGTGCCACCAAATCAGCGGGACTTAAGAGGGTATCCTACGAGCAGTACTTC

j_call: TRBJ1-2
clone_size: many
v_call: TRBV5-4
d_call: NA
cdr3_aa: CASSLDGGNYGYTF
cdr3_nt: TGTGCCAGCAGCTTGGACGGTGGGAACTATGGCTACACCTTC

j_call: TRBJ2-7
clone_size: many
v_call: TRBV11-1
d_call: NA
cdr3_aa: CASSLGGTQIYEQYF
cdr3_nt: TGTGCCAGCAGCTTAGGCGGGACCCAAATCTACGAGCAGTACTTC

j_call: TRBJ1-6
clone_size: many
v_call: TRBV5-1
d_call: TRBD1
cdr3_aa: CASSLNPGQGNSPLHF
cdr3_nt: TGCGCCAGCAGCTTGAATCCGGGACAGGGTAATTCACCCCTCCACTTT

j_call: TRBJ2-1
clone_size: NA
v_call: TRBV2
d_call: NA
cdr3_aa: CASSEVIPNEQFF
cdr3_nt: TGTGCCAGCAGTGAAGTCATCCCGAATGAGCAGTTCTTC

j_call: TRBJ2-7
clone_size: many
v_call: TRBV28
d_call: NA
cdr3_aa: CASKRSGRYEQYF
cdr3_nt: TGTGCCAGCAAAAGGAGCGGGCGATACGAGCAGTACTTC

j_call: TRBJ2-5
clone_size: NA
v_call: TRBV12-3/TRBV12-4
d_call: NA
cdr3_aa: CASSAYAPKETQYF
cdr3_nt: TGTGCCAGCAGCGCCTACGCCCCTAAAGAGACCCAGTACTTC

j_call: TRBJ2-5
clone_size: few
v_call: TRBV5-4
d_call: TRBD2
cdr3_aa: CASSLSTSGYYGETQYF
cdr3_nt: TGTGCCAGCAGCTTGAGCACTAGCGGGTATTATGGAGAGACCCAGTACTTC

j_call: TRBJ2-5
clone_size: NA
v_call: TRBV7-7
d_call: TRBD2
cdr3_aa: CASSLGSGRAETQYF
cdr3_nt: TGTGCTAGCAGCTTAGGTAGCGGGAGGGCGGAGACCCAGTACTTC

j_call: TRBJ2-5
clone_size: few
v_call: TRBV29-1
d_call: NA
cdr3_aa: CSVVSGQETQYF
cdr3_nt: TGCAGCGTTGTCTCTGGCCAAGAGACCCAGTACTTC

j_call: TRBJ1-5
clone_size: NA
v_call: TRBV19
d_call: TRBD1
cdr3_aa: CASTSGEGAKPQHF
cdr3_nt: TGTGCCAGTACCTCCGGTGAGGGGGCAAAGCCCCAGCATTTT

j_call: TRBJ1-2
clone_size: many
v_call: TRBV28
d_call: NA
cdr3_aa: CASSLTQPNYGYTF
cdr3_nt: TGTGCCAGCAGTTTGACACAGCCTAACTATGGCTACACCTTC

j_call: TRBJ1-5
clone_size: many
v_call: TRBV27
d_call: TRBD1
cdr3_aa: CASSWDSSNQPQHF
cdr3_nt: TGTGCCAGCAGTTGGGACAGTTCCAATCAGCCCCAGCATTTT

j_call: TRBJ2-7
clone_size: NA
v_call: TRBV20-1
d_call: TRBD2
cdr3_aa: CSAISGNYEQYF
cdr3_nt: TGCAGTGCTATTAGCGGGAACTACGAGCAGTACTTC

j_call: TRBJ2-7
clone_size: NA
v_call: TRBV5-1
d_call: NA
cdr3_aa: CASSFFARAYEQYF
cdr3_nt: TGCGCCAGCAGCTTTTTTGCCAGGGCCTACGAGCAGTACTTC

j_call: TRBJ1-4
clone_size: many
v_call: TRBV15
d_call: TRBD1
cdr3_aa: CATNNRQGSEKLFF
cdr3_nt: TGTGCCACCAACAACCGACAGGGTAGTGAAAAACTGTTTTTT

j_call: TRBJ1-4
clone_size: many
v_call: TRBV7-8
d_call: TRBD1
cdr3_aa: CASSIQSPGTGLRTNEKLFF
cdr3_nt: TGTGCCAGCAGCATCCAGTCACCCGGGACAGGGCTGCGAACTAATGAAAAACTGTTTTTT

j_call: TRBJ2-3
clone_size: NA
v_call: TRBV7-8
d_call: TRBD2
cdr3_aa: CASSLVLAGGDTQYF
cdr3_nt: TGTGCCAGCAGCTTAGTGTTAGCGGGAGGAGATACGCAGTATTTT

j_call: TRBJ1-6
clone_size: once
v_call: TRBV27
d_call: NA
cdr3_aa: CASSLWEGVKGPPLHF
cdr3_nt: TGTGCCAGCAGTTTATGGGAGGGGGTAAAAGGTCCACCCCTCCACTTT

j_call: TRBJ1-1
clone_size: many
v_call: TRBV7-9
d_call: NA
cdr3_aa: CASHVLGAEAFF
cdr3_nt: TGTGCCAGCCATGTTCTAGGGGCTGAAGCTTTCTTT

j_call: TRBJ1-1
clone_size: many
v_call: TRBV6-1
d_call: TRBD1
cdr3_aa: CASSLHGRGTGGRNTEAFF
cdr3_nt: TGTGCCAGCTCATTACATGGTAGGGGGACAGGGGGCCGGAACACTGAAGCTTTCTTT

j_call: TRBJ2-1
clone_size: NA
v_call: TRBV3-1
d_call: NA
cdr3_aa: CASSHVNRAREQFF
cdr3_nt: TGTGCCAGCAGCCATGTTAACAGGGCCCGGGAGCAGTTCTTC

j_call: TRBJ2-2
clone_size: few
v_call: TRBV19
d_call: NA
cdr3_aa: CASRHTLGVNTGELFF
cdr3_nt: TGTGCCAGTAGACACACCCTAGGGGTGAACACCGGGGAGCTGTTTTTT

j_call: TRBJ2-7
clone_size: few
v_call: TRBV6-5
d_call: NA
cdr3_aa: CASSYSADSYEQYF
cdr3_nt: TGTGCCAGCAGTTACTCGGCCGACTCCTACGAGCAGTACTTC

j_call: TRBJ1-6
clone_size: few
v_call: TRBV5-1
d_call: TRBD1
cdr3_aa: CASRGQDNSPLHF
cdr3_nt: TGCGCCAGCAGAGGACAGGATAATTCACCCCTCCACTTT

j_call: TRBJ2-7
clone_size: few
v_call: TRBV5-1
d_call: NA
cdr3_aa: CASSETAYEQYF
cdr3_nt: TGCGCCAGCAGTGAGACAGCCTACGAGCAGTACTTC

j_call: TRBJ1-5
clone_size: many
v_call: TRBV6-1
d_call: NA
cdr3_aa: CASSNSRGQPQHF
cdr3_nt: TGTGCCAGCAGTAACAGTAGAGGTCAGCCCCAGCATTTT

j_call: TRBJ1-6
clone_size: few
v_call: TRBV5-5
d_call: NA
cdr3_aa: CASSWVAGGNSPLHF
cdr3_nt: TGTGCCAGCAGCTGGGTAGCGGGTGGTAATTCACCCCTCCACTTT

j_call: TRBJ2-6
clone_size: many
v_call: TRBV28
d_call: NA
cdr3_aa: CASSPPMAGSRANVLTF
cdr3_nt: TGTGCCAGCAGTCCCCCCATGGCAGGGTCACGGGCCAACGTCCTGACTTTC

j_call: TRBJ2-5
clone_size: many
v_call: TRBV29-1
d_call: NA
cdr3_aa: CSAPVGEETQYF
cdr3_nt: TGCAGCGCTCCCGTAGGGGAAGAGACCCAGTACTTC